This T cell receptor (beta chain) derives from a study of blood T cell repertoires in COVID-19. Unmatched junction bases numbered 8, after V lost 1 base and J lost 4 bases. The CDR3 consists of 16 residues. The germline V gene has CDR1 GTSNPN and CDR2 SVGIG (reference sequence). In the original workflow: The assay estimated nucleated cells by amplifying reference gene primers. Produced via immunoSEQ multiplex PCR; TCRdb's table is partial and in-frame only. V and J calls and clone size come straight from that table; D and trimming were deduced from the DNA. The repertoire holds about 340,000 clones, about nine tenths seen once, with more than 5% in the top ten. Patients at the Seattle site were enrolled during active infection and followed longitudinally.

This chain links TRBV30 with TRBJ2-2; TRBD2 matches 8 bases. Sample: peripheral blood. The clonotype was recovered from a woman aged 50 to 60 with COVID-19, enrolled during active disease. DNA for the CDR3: TGTGCCTGGAGTGATACCAATCTAGCGGGCACCGGGGAGCTGTTTTTT. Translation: CAWSDTNLAGTGELFF. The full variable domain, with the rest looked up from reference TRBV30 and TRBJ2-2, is SQTIHQWPATLVQPVGSPLSLECTVEGTSNPNLYWYRQAAGRGLQLLFYSVGIGQISSEVPQNLSASRPQDRQFILSSKKLLLSDSGFYLCAWSDTNLAGTGELFFGEGSRLTVL.